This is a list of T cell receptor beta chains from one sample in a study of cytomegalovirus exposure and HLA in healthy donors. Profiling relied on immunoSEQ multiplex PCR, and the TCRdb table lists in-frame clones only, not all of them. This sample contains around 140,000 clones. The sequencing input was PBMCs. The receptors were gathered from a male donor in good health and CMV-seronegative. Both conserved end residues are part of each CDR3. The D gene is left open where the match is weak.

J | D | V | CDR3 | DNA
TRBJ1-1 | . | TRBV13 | CASSLAGLNTEAFF | TGTGCCAGCAGCTTAGCAGGGTTGAACACTGAAGCTTTCTTT
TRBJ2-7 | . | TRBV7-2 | CASSLAGGEQYF | TGTGCCAGCAGCTTAGCTGGCGGGGAGCAGTACTTC
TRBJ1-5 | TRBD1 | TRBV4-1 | CASSQLDRGDQPQHF | TGCGCCAGCAGCCAACTGGACAGGGGGGATCAGCCCCAGCATTTT
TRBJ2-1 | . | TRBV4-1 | CASSPQEGQPPIYNEQFF | TGCGCCAGCAGCCCCCAGGAGGGTCAGCCGCCAATTTACAATGAGCAGTTCTTC
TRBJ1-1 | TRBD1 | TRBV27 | CASSFLDRDTEAFF | TGTGCCAGCAGTTTCCTCGACAGGGACACTGAAGCTTTCTTT
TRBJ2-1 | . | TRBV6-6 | CASTSGRGPFNEQFF | TGTGCCAGCACCTCGGGCAGGGGCCCGTTCAATGAGCAGTTCTTC
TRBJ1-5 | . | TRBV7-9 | CASSLEPGDQPQHF | TGTGCCAGCAGCTTAGAACCGGGGGATCAGCCCCAGCATTTT
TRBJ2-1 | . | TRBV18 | CASSPIRVGDYNEQFF | TGTGCCAGCTCACCAATACGGGTAGGGGATTACAATGAGCAGTTCTTC
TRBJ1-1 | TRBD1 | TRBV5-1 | CASSLLGQGFGVGWNTEAFF | TGCGCCAGCAGCTTGTTGGGACAGGGATTTGGCGTGGGTTGGAACACTGAAGCTTTCTTT
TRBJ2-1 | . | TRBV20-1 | CSATAVNEQFF | TGCAGTGCTACGGCGGTAAATGAGCAGTTCTTC
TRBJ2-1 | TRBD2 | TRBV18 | CASSSGSGSSYNEQFF | TGTGCCAGCTCATCCGGTAGCGGGAGCTCCTACAATGAGCAGTTCTTC
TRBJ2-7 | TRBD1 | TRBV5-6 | CASSLFGDRHGQYF | TGTGCCAGCAGCTTGTTCGGGGACAGACACGGGCAGTACTTC
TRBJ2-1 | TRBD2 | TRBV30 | CAWSPGLAGEYNEQFF | TGTGCCTGGAGTCCTGGACTAGCGGGCGAGTACAATGAGCAGTTCTTC
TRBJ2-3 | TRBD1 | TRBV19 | CASSRQGGRSTDTQYF | TGTGCCAGTAGTCGACAGGGGGGAAGGAGCACAGATACGCAGTATTTT
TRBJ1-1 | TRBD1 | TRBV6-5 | CASSYSTGGGNTEAFF | TGTGCCAGCAGTTACTCCACAGGGGGGGGGAACACTGAAGCTTTCTTT